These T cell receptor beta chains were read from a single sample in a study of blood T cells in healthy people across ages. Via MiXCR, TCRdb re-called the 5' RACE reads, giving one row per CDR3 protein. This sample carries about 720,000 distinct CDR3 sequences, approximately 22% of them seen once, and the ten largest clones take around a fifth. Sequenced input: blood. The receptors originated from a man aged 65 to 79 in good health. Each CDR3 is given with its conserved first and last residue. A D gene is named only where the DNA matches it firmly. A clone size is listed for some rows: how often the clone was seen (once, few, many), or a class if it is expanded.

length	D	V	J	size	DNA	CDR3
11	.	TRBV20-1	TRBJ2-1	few	TGCAGTGCCGAGGATAGTGATGAGCAGTTCTTC	CSAEDSDEQFF
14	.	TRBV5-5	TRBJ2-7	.	TGTGCCAGCAGCTTCTGGGGGGAACCCGGCGAGCAGTACTTC	CASSFWGEPGEQYF
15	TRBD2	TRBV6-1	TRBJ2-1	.	TGTGCCAGCAGGGAGGGACTAGCGGGAGTCAATGAGCAGTTCTTC	CASREGLAGVNEQFF
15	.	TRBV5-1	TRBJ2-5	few	TGCGCCAGCAGCTCGGTGCCCACTACGCAAGAGACCCAGTACTTC	CASSSVPTTQETQYF
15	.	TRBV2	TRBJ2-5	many	TGTGCCAGCAGTCGGACGTGGACTACTAAAGAGACCCAGTACTTC	CASSRTWTTKETQYF
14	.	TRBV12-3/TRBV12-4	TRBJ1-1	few	TGTGCCAGCAGTTTAGTTTCTAAGAGCACTGAAGCTTTCTTT	CASSLVSKSTEAFF
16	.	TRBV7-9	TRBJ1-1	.	TGTGCCAGCAGCCCAACCGCGGGGACATACAACACTGAAGCTTTCTTT	CASSPTAGTYNTEAFF
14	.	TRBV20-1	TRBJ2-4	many	TGCAGTGCTCCCGAGCTGGGAACCAAAAACATTCAGTACTTC	CSAPELGTKNIQYF
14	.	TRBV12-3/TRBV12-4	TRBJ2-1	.	TGTGCCAGCAGTTTAACTAGCATCATCAATGAGCAGTTCTTC	CASSLTSIINEQFF
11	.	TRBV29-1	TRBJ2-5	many	TGCAGCGTTGTTACAGGGGAGACCCAGTACTTC	CSVVTGETQYF
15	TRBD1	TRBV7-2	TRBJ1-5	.	TGTGCCAGCAGCTTAGCGTCAACAGGGGATCAGCCCCAGCATTTT	CASSLASTGDQPQHF
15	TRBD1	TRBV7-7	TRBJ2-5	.	TGTGCCAGCAGCCTAGGGACAGGGCACCAAGAGACCCAGTACTTC	CASSLGTGHQETQYF
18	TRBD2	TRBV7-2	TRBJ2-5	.	TGTGCCAGCAGCTTAGTTATTGGGGTTAGCGGGGAGATTGAGACCCAGTACTTC	CASSLVIGVSGEIETQYF
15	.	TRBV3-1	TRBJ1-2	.	TGTGCCAGCAGCCCTGGACAGTCCCGGCCTTATGGCTACACCTTC	CASSPGQSRPYGYTF
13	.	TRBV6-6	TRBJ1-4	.	TGTGCCAGCAGTTACTCCTGGAATGAAAAACTGTTTTTT	CASSYSWNEKLFF
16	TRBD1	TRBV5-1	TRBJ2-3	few	TGCGCCAGCAGCACCCGGGCCCGACAGGGTAGGGGTACGCAGTATTTT	CASSTRARQGRGTQYF
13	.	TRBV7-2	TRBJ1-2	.	TGTGCCAGCAGCCCGTCCCGGAACTATGGCTACACCTTC	CASSPSRNYGYTF
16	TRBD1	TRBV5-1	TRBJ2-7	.	TGCGCCAGCAGCCAGGACAGGGGAGGGAGCTCCTACGAGCAGTACTTC	CASSQDRGGSSYEQYF
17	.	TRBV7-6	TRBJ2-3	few	TGTGCCAGCAGCCCCCGACAGGGAGGGCGAAGTTCGGATACGCAGTATTTT	CASSPRQGGRSSDTQYF
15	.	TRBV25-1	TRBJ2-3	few	TGTGCCAGCAGTGAATATAGAGGGAACACAGATACGCAGTATTTT	CASSEYRGNTDTQYF
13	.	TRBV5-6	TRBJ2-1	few	TGTGCCAGCACCCCCGGGTCCAAGGGTGAGCAGTTCTTC	CASTPGSKGEQFF
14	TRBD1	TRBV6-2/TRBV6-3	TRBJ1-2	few	TGTGCCAGCAGTTCCGTTGGGACAGGGGGGGCCGGCACCTTC	CASSSVGTGGAGTF
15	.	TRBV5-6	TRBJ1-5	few	TGTGCCAGCAGCTTGTGGCAGGGAATCAATCAGCCCCAGCATTTT	CASSLWQGINQPQHF
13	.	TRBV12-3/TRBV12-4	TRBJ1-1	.	TGTGCCGGCAACCCGACGGGGAACACTGAAGCTTTCTTT	CAGNPTGNTEAFF
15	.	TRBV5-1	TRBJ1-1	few	TGCGCCAGCAGCCTCACTCGGACGGTAAACACTGAAGCTTTCTTT	CASSLTRTVNTEAFF